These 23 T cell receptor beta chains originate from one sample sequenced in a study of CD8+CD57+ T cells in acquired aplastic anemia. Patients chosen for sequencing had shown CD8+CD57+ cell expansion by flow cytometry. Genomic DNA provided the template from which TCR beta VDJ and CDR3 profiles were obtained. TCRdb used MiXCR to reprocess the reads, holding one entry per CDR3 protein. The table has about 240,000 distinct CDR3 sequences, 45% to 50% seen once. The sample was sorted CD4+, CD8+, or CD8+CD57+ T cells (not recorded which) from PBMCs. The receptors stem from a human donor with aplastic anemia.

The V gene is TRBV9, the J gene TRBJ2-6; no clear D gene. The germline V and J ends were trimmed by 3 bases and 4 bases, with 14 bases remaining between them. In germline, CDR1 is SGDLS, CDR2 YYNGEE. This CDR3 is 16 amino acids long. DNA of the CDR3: TGTGCCAGCAGCGCCTCCCACGCATCAGGGGCCAACGTCCTGACTTTC. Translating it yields CASSASHASGANVLTF.

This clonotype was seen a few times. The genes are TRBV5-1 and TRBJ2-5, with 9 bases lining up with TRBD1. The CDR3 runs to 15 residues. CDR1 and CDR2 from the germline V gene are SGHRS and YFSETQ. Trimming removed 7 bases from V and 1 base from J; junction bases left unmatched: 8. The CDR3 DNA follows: TGCGCCAGCTGTTCCGGGACAGGGAGCCAAGAGACCCAGTACTTC. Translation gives CASCSGTGSQETQYF.

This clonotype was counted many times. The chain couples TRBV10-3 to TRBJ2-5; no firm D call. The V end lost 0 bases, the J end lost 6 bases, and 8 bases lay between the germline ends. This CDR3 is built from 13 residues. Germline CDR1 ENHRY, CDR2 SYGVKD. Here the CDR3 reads CAISESSRKTQYF. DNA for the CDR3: TGTGCCATCAGTGAGTCGTCGCGTAAGACCCAGTACTTC.

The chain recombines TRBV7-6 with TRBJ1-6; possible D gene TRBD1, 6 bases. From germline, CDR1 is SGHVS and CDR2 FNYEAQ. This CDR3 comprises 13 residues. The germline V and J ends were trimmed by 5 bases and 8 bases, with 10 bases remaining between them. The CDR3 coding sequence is TGTGCCAGCAGCCAGAGACAGGATTCACCCCTCCACTTT. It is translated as CASSQRQDSPLHF.

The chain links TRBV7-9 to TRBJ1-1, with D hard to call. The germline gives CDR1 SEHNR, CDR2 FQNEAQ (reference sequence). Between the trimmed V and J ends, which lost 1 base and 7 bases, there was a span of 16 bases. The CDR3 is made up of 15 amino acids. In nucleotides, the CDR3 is TGTGCCAGCAGCTTAGTTTACGCGGGAAGGTTTGAAGCTTTCTTT. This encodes CASSLVYAGRFEAFF.

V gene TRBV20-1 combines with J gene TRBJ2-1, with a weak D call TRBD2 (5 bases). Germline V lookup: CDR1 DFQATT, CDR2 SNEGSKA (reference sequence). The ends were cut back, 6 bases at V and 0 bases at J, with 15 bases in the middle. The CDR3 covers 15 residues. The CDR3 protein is CSAVESGSSYNEQFF. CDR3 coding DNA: TGCAGTGCCGTCGAGAGCGGCAGCTCCTACAATGAGCAGTTCTTC.

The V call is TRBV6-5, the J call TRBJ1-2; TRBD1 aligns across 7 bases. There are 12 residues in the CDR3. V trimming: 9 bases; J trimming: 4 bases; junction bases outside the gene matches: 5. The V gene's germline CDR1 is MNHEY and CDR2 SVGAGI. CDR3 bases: TGTGCCAGTCAGACAGGGAGCTATGGCTACACCTTC. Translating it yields CASQTGSYGYTF.

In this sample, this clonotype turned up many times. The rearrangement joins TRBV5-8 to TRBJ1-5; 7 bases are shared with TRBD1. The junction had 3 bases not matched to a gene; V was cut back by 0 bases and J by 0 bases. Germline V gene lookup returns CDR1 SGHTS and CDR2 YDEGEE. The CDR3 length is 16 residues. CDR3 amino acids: CASSLDRGHSNQPQHF. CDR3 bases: TGTGCCAGCAGCTTGGACAGGGGTCATAGCAATCAGCCCCAGCATTTT.

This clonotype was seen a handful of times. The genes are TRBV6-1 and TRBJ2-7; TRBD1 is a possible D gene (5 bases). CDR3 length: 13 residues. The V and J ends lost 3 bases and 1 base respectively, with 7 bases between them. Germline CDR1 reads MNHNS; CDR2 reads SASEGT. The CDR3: CASSDRQSYEQYF. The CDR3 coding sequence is TGTGCCAGCAGTGACAGACAGTCCTACGAGCAGTACTTC.

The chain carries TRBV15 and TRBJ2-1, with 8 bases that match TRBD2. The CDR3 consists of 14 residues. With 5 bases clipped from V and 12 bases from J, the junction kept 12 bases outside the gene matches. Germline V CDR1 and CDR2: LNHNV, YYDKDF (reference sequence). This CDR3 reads CATSVPSSGGGQFF. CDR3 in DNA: TGTGCCACCAGCGTCCCAAGCAGCGGGGGTGGGCAGTTCTTC.

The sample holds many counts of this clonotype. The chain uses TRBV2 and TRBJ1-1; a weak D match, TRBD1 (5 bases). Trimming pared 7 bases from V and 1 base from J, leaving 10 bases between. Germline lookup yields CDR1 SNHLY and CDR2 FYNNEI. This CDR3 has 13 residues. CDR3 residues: CASIPGRNTEAFF. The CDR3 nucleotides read TGTGCCAGCATTCCGGGACGGAACACTGAAGCTTTCTTT.

The chain's CDR3 is CAWGDNEQFF. The DNA of the CDR3 is TGTGCCTGGGGAGACAATGAGCAGTTCTTC. The J gene is TRBJ2-1, the V gene TRBV30; D not resolved. CDR3 size: 10 residues. CDR1 is GTSNPN, CDR2 SVGIG, per germline (reference sequence). V shed 5 bases and J shed 5 bases, with 4 bases lying between them.

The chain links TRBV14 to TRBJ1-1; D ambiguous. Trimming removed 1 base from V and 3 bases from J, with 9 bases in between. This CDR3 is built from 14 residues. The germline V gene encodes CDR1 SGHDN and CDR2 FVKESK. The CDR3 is CASSQVRRDTEAFF. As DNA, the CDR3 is TGTGCCAGCAGCCAAGTGAGGCGGGACACTGAAGCTTTCTTT.

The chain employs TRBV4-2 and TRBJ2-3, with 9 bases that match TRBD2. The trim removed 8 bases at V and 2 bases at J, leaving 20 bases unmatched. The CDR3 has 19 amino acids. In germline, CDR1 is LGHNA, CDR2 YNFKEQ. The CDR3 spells CASPNRALAGKDFTDTQYF. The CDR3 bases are TGTGCCAGCCCAAATCGGGCGCTAGCGGGAAAGGATTTCACAGATACGCAGTATTTT.

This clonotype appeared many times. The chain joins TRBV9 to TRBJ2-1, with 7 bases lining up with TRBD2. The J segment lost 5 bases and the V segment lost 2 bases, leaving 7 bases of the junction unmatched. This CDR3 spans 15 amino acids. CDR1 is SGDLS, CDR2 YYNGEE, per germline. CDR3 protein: CASSVRAGEDNEQFF. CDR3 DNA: TGTGCCAGCAGCGTTAGGGCGGGGGAGGACAATGAGCAGTTCTTC.

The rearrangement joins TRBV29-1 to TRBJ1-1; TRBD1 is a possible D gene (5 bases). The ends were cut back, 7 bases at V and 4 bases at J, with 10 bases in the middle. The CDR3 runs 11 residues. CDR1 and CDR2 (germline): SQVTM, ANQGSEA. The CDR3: CSAGGVTEAFF. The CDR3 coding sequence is TGCAGCGCCGGAGGGGTCACTGAAGCTTTCTTT.

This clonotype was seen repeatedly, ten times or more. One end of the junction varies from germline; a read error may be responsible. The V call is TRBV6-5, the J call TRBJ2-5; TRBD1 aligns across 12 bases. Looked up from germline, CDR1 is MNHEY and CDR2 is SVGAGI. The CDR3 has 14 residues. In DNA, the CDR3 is TGTGCCAGCAGCCGAGGGACAGGGGGCTCCAACCTTGACTTC. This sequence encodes CASSRGTGGSNLDF.

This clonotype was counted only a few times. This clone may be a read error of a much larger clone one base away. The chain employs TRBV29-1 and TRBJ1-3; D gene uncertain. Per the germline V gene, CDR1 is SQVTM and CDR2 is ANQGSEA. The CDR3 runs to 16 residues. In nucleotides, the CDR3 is TGCAGCGTTGAAGGGATATACGATTCCGAGGCGGGCACCGTATATTTT. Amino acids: CSVEGIYDSEAGTVYF.

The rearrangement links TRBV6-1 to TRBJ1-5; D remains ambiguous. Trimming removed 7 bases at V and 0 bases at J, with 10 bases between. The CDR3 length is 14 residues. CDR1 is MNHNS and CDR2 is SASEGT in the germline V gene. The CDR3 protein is CASTHLYSNQPQHF. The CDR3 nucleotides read TGTGCCAGCACCCACTTATATAGCAATCAGCCCCAGCATTTT.

The CDR3 nucleotides read TGTGCCAGCAGTCTAGCGGGTCAGAGGGCCCAGTACTTC. This sequence encodes CASSLAGQRAQYF. The genes are TRBV6-2 or TRBV6-3 and TRBJ2-5; 8 bases align to TRBD2. The CDR3 has 13 residues. CDR1 is MNHEY, CDR2 SVGEGT, per germline. V dropped 5 bases and J dropped 9; count of bases not matched to a gene: 8.

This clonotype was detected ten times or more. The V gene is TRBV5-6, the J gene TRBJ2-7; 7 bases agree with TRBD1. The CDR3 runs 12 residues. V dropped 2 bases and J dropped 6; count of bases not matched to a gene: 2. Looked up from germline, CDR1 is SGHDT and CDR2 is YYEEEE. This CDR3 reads CASSFAGGEQYF. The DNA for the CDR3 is TGTGCCAGCAGCTTCGCAGGGGGCGAGCAGTACTTC. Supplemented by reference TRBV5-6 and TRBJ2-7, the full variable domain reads DAGVTQSPTHLIKTRGQQVTLRCSPKSGHDTVSWYQQALGQGPQFIFQYYEEEERQRGNFPDRFSGHQFPNYSSELNVNALLLGDSALYLCASSFAGGEQYFGPGTRLTVT.

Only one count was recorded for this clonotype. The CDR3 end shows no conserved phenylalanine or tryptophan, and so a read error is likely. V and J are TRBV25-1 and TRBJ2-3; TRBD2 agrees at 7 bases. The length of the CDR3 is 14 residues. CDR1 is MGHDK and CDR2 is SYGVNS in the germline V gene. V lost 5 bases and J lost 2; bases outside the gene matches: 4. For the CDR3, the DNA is TGTGCCAGCAGTTTCGCGGGAGCCACAGATACGCAGTATCTT. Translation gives CASSFAGATDTQYL.

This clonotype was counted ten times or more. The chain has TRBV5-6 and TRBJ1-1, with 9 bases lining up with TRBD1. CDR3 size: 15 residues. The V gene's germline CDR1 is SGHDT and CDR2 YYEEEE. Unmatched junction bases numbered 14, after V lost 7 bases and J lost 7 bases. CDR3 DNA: TGTGCCAGCTTCGCACAGGGGGCTGGGGTTATTGAAGCTTTCTTT. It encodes CASFAQGAGVIEAFF.